The clone carrying this T cell receptor (beta chain) was detected ten times or more. The antigen is unknown. These patients, aged 18 to 65, had recently diagnosed hyperthyroidism lasting under 2 months. This sample is part of a study of T cells in Graves' hyperthyroidism and ophthalmopathy. Overall study results and limits: The model predicted ophthalmopathy a median around seven months before onset. Most thyroid clonotypes with frequency above 0.001 were detected in blood.

With 7 bases clipped from V and 7 bases from J, the junction kept 6 bases outside the gene matches. This CDR3 is built from 13 residues. The germline CDR1 and CDR2 sequences are MNHNS and SASEGT. Amplification targeted TCR beta CDR3 regions from RNA transcripts. When the TCR CDR3 underwent first-round RT-PCR, the HTBI primer set was used. Each CDR3 protein gets one entry after TCRdb re-called the multiplex PCR reads with MiXCR. The table shows 650,000 to 700,000 distinct CDR3 sequences, with about 18% occurring only once. The chain uses TRBV6-1 and TRBJ1-2; 10 bases agree with TRBD1. The sample comprised blood. This receptor was taken from a man aged 50 to 59 with Graves' hyperthyroidism. CDR3 nucleotide sequence: TGTGCCAGCAATAAGACAGGGGGCTTTGGCTACACCTTC. Amino acids: CASNKTGGFGYTF.